Listed below are T cell receptor beta chains from one sample, sequenced in a study of monozygotic twins with inflammatory bowel disease. TCRdb reprocessed the 5' RACE reads and reports one entry per CDR3 protein, with no DNA. The sample data list just over 300,000 distinct CDR3 sequences. Sequencing was carried out using blood. The receptors originated from a human donor with ulcerative colitis or Crohn's disease, or a healthy co-twin of an affected twin (not recorded which). CDR3s include the opening cysteine and the closing phenylalanine or tryptophan. Fields, in order: V gene, J gene, CDR3 protein.

v_gene: TRBV20-1
j_gene: TRBJ2-7
CDR3aa: CSARPSGLPYEQYF

v_gene: TRBV5-6
j_gene: TRBJ1-1
CDR3aa: CASSLVAGATEAFF

v_gene: TRBV20-1
j_gene: TRBJ2-7
CDR3aa: CSASWGAGTYEQYF

v_gene: TRBV11-2
j_gene: TRBJ2-3
CDR3aa: CASSPLELREKEDTQYF

v_gene: TRBV27
j_gene: TRBJ2-1
CDR3aa: CASSIYPVAEQFF

v_gene: TRBV11-2
j_gene: TRBJ2-2
CDR3aa: CASSWRGVARNTGELFF

v_gene: TRBV11-1
j_gene: TRBJ2-2
CDR3aa: CASSLPWDRNTGELFF

v_gene: TRBV20-1
j_gene: TRBJ1-1
CDR3aa: CSAPRTGPMNTEAFF

v_gene: TRBV5-1
j_gene: TRBJ2-5
CDR3aa: CASSRNREETQYF

v_gene: TRBV7-2
j_gene: TRBJ2-7
CDR3aa: CASRGRGETYEQYF

v_gene: TRBV28
j_gene: TRBJ2-7
CDR3aa: CASRPTERRLYEQYF

v_gene: TRBV6-2/TRBV6-3
j_gene: TRBJ1-1
CDR3aa: CASSYPRQNTEAFF

v_gene: TRBV20-1
j_gene: TRBJ1-5
CDR3aa: CSARDNNQPQHF

v_gene: TRBV12-3/TRBV12-4
j_gene: TRBJ2-7
CDR3aa: CASSLGANEQYF

v_gene: TRBV5-1
j_gene: TRBJ1-6
CDR3aa: CASSLSLVEANSPLHF

v_gene: TRBV23-1
j_gene: TRBJ2-7
CDR3aa: CASSQFRGDEQYF

v_gene: TRBV9
j_gene: TRBJ2-1
CDR3aa: CASSGPAGDEQFF

v_gene: TRBV12-3/TRBV12-4
j_gene: TRBJ2-7
CDR3aa: CASSLDRQGVGEQYF

v_gene: TRBV12-3/TRBV12-4
j_gene: TRBJ1-3
CDR3aa: CASSYPPTQGNTIYF

v_gene: TRBV24-1
j_gene: TRBJ2-1
CDR3aa: CATSPPAGGPSEEQFF

v_gene: TRBV12-3/TRBV12-4
j_gene: TRBJ1-2
CDR3aa: CASSWDSYGYTF

v_gene: TRBV27
j_gene: TRBJ1-4
CDR3aa: CASSSPGQANEKLFF

v_gene: TRBV7-2
j_gene: TRBJ2-2
CDR3aa: CAIRQGFTGELFF

v_gene: TRBV20-1
j_gene: TRBJ1-4
CDR3aa: CSARSRRPGEKLFF

v_gene: TRBV20-1
j_gene: TRBJ1-2
CDR3aa: CSARSGRGYTF

v_gene: TRBV5-1
j_gene: TRBJ2-4
CDR3aa: CASSLGTAAKNIQYF

v_gene: TRBV9
j_gene: TRBJ2-3
CDR3aa: CASSVAGTDTQYF

v_gene: TRBV5-1
j_gene: TRBJ2-1
CDR3aa: CASSAARGNEQFF

v_gene: TRBV4-3
j_gene: TRBJ2-1
CDR3aa: CASSPDRGKYNEQFF

v_gene: TRBV6-6
j_gene: TRBJ2-7
CDR3aa: CASSAGDEQYF

v_gene: TRBV15
j_gene: TRBJ2-7
CDR3aa: CATSAGRVWQGDYEQYF